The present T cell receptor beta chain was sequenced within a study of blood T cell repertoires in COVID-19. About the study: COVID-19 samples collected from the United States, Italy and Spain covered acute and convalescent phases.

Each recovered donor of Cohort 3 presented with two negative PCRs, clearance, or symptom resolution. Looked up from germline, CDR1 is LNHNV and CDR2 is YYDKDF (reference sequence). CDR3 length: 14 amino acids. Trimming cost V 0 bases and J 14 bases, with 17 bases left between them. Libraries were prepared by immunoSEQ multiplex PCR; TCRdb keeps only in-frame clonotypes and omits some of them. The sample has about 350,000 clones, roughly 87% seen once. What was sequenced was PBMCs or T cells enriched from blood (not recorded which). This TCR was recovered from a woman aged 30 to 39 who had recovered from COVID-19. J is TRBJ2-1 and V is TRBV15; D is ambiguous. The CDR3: CATSRDPASVDEFF. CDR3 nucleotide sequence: TGTGCCACCAGCAGAGATCCCGCCAGCGTAGATGAGTTCTTC.